This T cell receptor beta chain emerged from a study of blood T cells in healthy people across ages. About the research overall: About one barcoded beta molecule per two T cells was captured by template switching.

Alongside a J-beta primer mix, a sample-barcoded 5' primer served in a second PCR lasting about 7 to 12 cycles. One entry per CDR3 protein results from TCRdb running MiXCR on the 5' RACE reads. The table lists some 790,000 distinct CDR3 sequences, around 26% of them singletons. Regarding the study as a whole: Higher diversity and more naive CD4+ cells were features of long-lived donors, compared to aged donors.

Isolation recovered at least 7 million PBMCs from every sample. The CDR3 totals 17 residues. Trimming shortened V by 5 bases and J by 0 bases, and 18 bases separated the two germline ends. CDR1 is SGHTA and CDR2 is FQGNSA in the germline V gene. In the case of this clonotype: Its target is unknown.

The sequenced material came from blood. This sequence was found in a woman older than 75 in good health. The chain joins TRBV7-2 to TRBJ2-3, with D perhaps being TRBD1 or TRBD2 (6 bases each). The CDR3 here is CASSEGGGITSTDTQYF. CDR3 DNA sequence: TGTGCCAGCAGCGAAGGAGGGGGGATCACTAGCACAGATACGCAGTATTTT. Together with reference TRBV7-2 and TRBJ2-3, the CDR3 gives the full variable domain: GAGVSQSPSNKVTEKGKDVELRCDPISGHTALYWYRQSLGQGLEFLIYFQGNSAPDKSGLPSDRFSAERTGGSVSTLTIQRTQQEDSAVYLCASSEGGGITSTDTQYFGPGTRLTVL.